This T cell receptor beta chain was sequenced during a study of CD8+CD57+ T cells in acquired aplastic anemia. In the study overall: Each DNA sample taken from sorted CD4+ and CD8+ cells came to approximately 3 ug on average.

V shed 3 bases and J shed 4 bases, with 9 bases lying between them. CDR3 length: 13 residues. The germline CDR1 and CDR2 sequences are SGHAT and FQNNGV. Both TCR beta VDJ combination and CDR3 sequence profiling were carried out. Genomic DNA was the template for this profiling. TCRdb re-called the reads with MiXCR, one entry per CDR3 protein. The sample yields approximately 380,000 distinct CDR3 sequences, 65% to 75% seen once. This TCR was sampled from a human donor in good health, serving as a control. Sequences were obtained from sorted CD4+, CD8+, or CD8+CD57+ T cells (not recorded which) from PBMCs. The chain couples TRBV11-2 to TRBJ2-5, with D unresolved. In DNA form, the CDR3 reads TGTGCCAGCAGCTTCGACCCGCTAGAGACCCAGTACTTC. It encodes CASSFDPLETQYF.